Following are 20 T cell receptor beta chains from one sample sequenced in a study of technical replicates of blood from a few donors. TCRdb's copy holds only in-frame clones and misses some; the assay was immunoSEQ multiplex PCR. The sample yields tens of thousands of clones, 96% seen once. The specimen was T cells isolated from PBMCs. These receptors all stem from a human donor in good health.

The chain recombines TRBV6-5 with TRBJ1-5; D perhaps matches TRBD1 (6 bases). The CDR3 contains 14 residues. V lost 5 bases, J lost 5 bases, and 13 bases lay in between. Germline assignment: CDR1 MNHEY and CDR2 SVGAGI. Written as DNA, the CDR3 is TGTGCCAGCAGTACTCAGGGGCCTGATCAGCCCCAGCATTTT. Amino acids: CASSTQGPDQPQHF.

The chain has TRBV30 and TRBJ2-7, with D possibly being TRBD2 (6 bases). Germline CDR1 and CDR2: GTSNPN and SVGIG (reference sequence). Trimming shortened V by 3 bases and J by 6 bases, and 9 bases separated the two germline ends. This CDR3 has 11 residues. This CDR3 is CAWSTGGEQYF. CDR3 sequence (DNA): TGTGCCTGGAGCACCGGGGGCGAGCAGTACTTC.

The J gene is TRBJ1-3, the V gene TRBV7-8, with D uncertain. Germline CDR1 is SGHVS and CDR2 is FQNEAQ. Trimming took 1 base from V and 4 from J, leaving 11 bases between them. The length of the CDR3 is 15 residues. The CDR3 coding sequence is TGTGCCAGCAGCTTAGATCCGGGTAGGGGAAACACCATATATTTT. It encodes CASSLDPGRGNTIYF.

The genes are TRBV28 and TRBJ2-5, with D possibly being TRBD2 (7 bases). CDR3 length: 16 residues. Per the germline V gene, CDR1 is MDHEN and CDR2 is SYDVKM. Trimming stripped 5 bases from V and 5 bases from J, with 21 bases between. The CDR3 reads CASSTGRAGIGETQYF. The DNA for the CDR3 is TGTGCCAGCAGTACAGGGAGGGCGGGCATTGGGGAGACCCAGTACTTC. The full variable domain, completed using reference TRBV28 and TRBJ2-5, is DVKVTQSSRYLVKRTGEKVFLECVQDMDHENMFWYRQDPGLGLRLIYFSYDVKMKEKGDIPEGYSVSREKKERFSLILESASTNQTSMYLCASSTGRAGIGETQYFGPGTRLLVL.

The CDR3 DNA is TGTGCCAGCAGCCAACTACAGGGAGATGATGGCTACACCTTC. Protein product: CASSQLQGDDGYTF. The chain recombines TRBV27 with TRBJ1-2, with D perhaps matching TRBD1 (6 bases). The CDR3 is 14 residues long. V gave up 6 bases and J gave up 6 bases, with 17 bases separating them. Germline V CDR1 and CDR2: MNHEY, SMNVEV (reference sequence).

This clone was seen a few times. V is TRBV5-1 and J is TRBJ1-1, with D uncertain. Trimming shortened V by 3 bases and J by 0 bases, and 6 bases separated the two germline ends. Germline assignment: CDR1 SGHRS and CDR2 YFSETQ. The CDR3 length is 13 residues. CDR3 amino acids: CASSYTVNTEAFF. CDR3 sequence (DNA): TGCGCCAGCAGCTATACAGTGAACACTGAAGCTTTCTTT. Filled out from reference TRBV5-1 and TRBJ1-1, the complete variable domain reads KAGVTQTPRYLIKTRGQQVTLSCSPISGHRSVSWYQQTPGQGLQFLFEYFSETQRNKGNFPGRFSGRQFSNSRSEMNVSTLELGDSALYLCASSYTVNTEAFFGQGTRLTVV.

Details on this clone: The junction does not match germline at one end; this may be a read error. The chain has TRBV7-7 and TRBJ2-7; D perhaps matches TRBD1 (6 bases). CDR3 length: 13 amino acids. Germline CDR1 is SSHAT and CDR2 is FNYEAQ (reference sequence). The CDR3 coding sequence is TGTGCTAGCAGCCGGGACAAACAGGAAGGGCAGTACTTC. Its protein product is CASSRDKQEGQYF.

This chain joins TRBV5-6 and TRBJ1-5; D is perhaps TRBD1 (5 bases). V was trimmed by 0 bases and J by 0 bases, leaving 16 bases between them. Per the germline V gene, CDR1 is SGHDT and CDR2 is YYEEEE. The CDR3 has 18 amino acids. The CDR3 DNA sequence: TGTGCCAGCAGCTTGGCCGCGCAGGGCCACCATAGCAATCAGCCCCAGCATTTT. Translating gives CASSLAAQGHHSNQPQHF.

This chain links TRBV4-2 with TRBJ2-7, with 9 bases lining up with TRBD2. The V segment lost 1 base and the J segment 3 bases; nucleotides outside the gene matches: 7. The CDR3 is made up of 16 amino acids. From germline, CDR1 is LGHNA and CDR2 YNFKEQ. CDR3 loop: CASSQATAAGGYEQYF. The CDR3 nucleotides are TGTGCCAGCAGCCAAGCCACGGCAGCGGGGGGCTACGAGCAGTACTTC.

V gene TRBV6-5 combines with J gene TRBJ2-3; D gene ambiguous. The CDR3 consists of 14 residues. Germline lookup yields CDR1 MNHEY and CDR2 SVGAGI. V was cut by 7 bases and J by 4 bases, with 15 bases left in between. CDR3 DNA sequence: TGTGCCAGCACCGATGGCGCCAGGTCAGATACGCAGTATTTT. The encoded protein is CASTDGARSDTQYF.

Here the CDR3 reads CASSLVQGSEQFF. CDR3 in DNA: TGTGCCAGCAGCTTGGTACAGGGGAGTGAGCAGTTCTTC. J is TRBJ2-1 and V is TRBV5-4; 7 nucleotides line up with TRBD1. The CDR3 has 13 amino acids. Germline CDR1 and CDR2: SGHNT and YYREEE (reference sequence). Trimming cost V 0 bases and J 9 bases; bases outside gene matches: 3.

As DNA, the CDR3 is TGTGCCATCAGCCAGGGGGCTAGCAATCAGCCCCAGCATTTT. Translation: CAISQGASNQPQHF. This chain links TRBV10-3 with TRBJ1-5, with 8 bases matching TRBD1. Germline V gene sequence: CDR1 ENHRY, CDR2 SYGVKD. The CDR3 is made up of 14 amino acids. The trim removed 6 bases at V and 0 bases at J, leaving 1 base unmatched.

The rearrangement uses TRBV7-2 and TRBJ2-6, with TRBD1 as a possible D gene (6 bases). Per the germline V gene, CDR1 is SGHTA and CDR2 is FQGNSA. CDR3 length equals 15 residues. Trimming took 5 bases from V and 2 from J, leaving 10 bases between them. The CDR3 sequence: CASSIQGPGANVLTF. The DNA for the CDR3 is TGTGCCAGCAGCATACAGGGACCTGGGGCCAACGTCCTGACTTTC.

This chain links TRBV12-5 with TRBJ1-2; D is undetermined. CDR3 length equals 13 residues. V dropped 7 bases and J dropped 5 bases, with 14 bases sitting between them. CDR1 and CDR2 from the germline V gene are LGHNT and FRNRAP. The CDR3: CASAKERAYGYTF. CDR3 nucleotide sequence: TGTGCTAGTGCTAAAGAGAGGGCGTATGGCTACACCTTC.

The rearrangement links TRBV6-1 to TRBJ1-4; 8 bases align to TRBD1. Germline CDR1 MNHNS, CDR2 SASEGT. The CDR3 is 15 residues long. With V trimmed by 7 bases and J by 8 bases, 12 bases remained unmatched. The CDR3 loop is CASTRLDRVEEKLFF. CDR3 in DNA: TGTGCCAGCACCCGACTGGACAGGGTAGAGGAAAAACTGTTTTTT.

The V gene is TRBV7-3, the J gene TRBJ2-1; TRBD2 agrees at 7 bases. This CDR3 spans 14 amino acids. Losses at the gene ends were 3 bases for V and 1 base for J; bases not matched to a gene: 0. Germline assignment: CDR1 SGHTA and CDR2 FQGTGA. CDR3 sequence reads: CASSLGLSYNEQFF. CDR3 DNA sequence: TGTGCCAGCAGCTTGGGACTATCCTACAATGAGCAGTTCTTC.

CDR3 region: CASSPSGTAYNEQFF. The CDR3 DNA follows: TGTGCCAGCAGCCCTAGCGGAACCGCCTACAATGAGCAGTTCTTC. This chain joins TRBV11-2 and TRBJ2-1, with 7 nucleotides matching TRBD2. This CDR3 is 15 amino acids long. V trimming: 5 bases; J trimming: 2 bases; junction bases outside the gene matches: 6. Germline V gene sequence: CDR1 SGHAT, CDR2 FQNNGV.

The chain has TRBV10-3 and TRBJ1-5; D gene unclear. V shed 5 bases and J shed 1 base, with 9 bases lying between them. This CDR3 region has 14 residues. CDR1 and CDR2 (germline): ENHRY, SYGVKD. CDR3 nucleotides: TGTGCCATCAGTACAGAATTAAGCAATCAGCCCCAGCATTTT. Translating it yields CAISTELSNQPQHF.

The rearrangement uses TRBV7-2 and TRBJ2-7; no definite D call. The germline V gene has CDR1 SGHTA and CDR2 FQGNSA. V was trimmed by 2 bases and J by 5 bases, leaving 4 bases between them. The CDR3 covers 11 residues. Written as DNA, the CDR3 is TGTGCCAGCAGCTTATTTAACGAGCAGTACTTC. Residues: CASSLFNEQYF.

This chain joins TRBV11-2 and TRBJ2-2; possibly TRBD1 for D (5 bases). Germline CDR1 SGHAT, CDR2 FQNNGV. Trimming removed 4 bases at V and 5 bases at J, with 8 bases between. The CDR3 is 13 residues long. The CDR3 coding sequence is TGTGCCAGCAGCTCCCAGGGTACCGGGGAGCTGTTTTTT. It translates to CASSSQGTGELFF.